This passage covers 15 T cell receptor beta chains from one sample sequenced in a study of T cells in localized non-small cell lung cancer. TCRdb's copy holds only in-frame clones and misses some; the assay was immunoSEQ multiplex PCR. Among fewer than 10,000 clones, roughly 45% were seen once, and the ten largest hold roughly 3.8%. The sample was lymph node tissue, taken before any cancer treatment. These TCRs come from a woman aged 35-75 years with stage I lung adenocarcinoma.

CDR3 in DNA: TGCGCCAGCAGTGAGTCGATCCCTAGCACAGATACGCAGTATTTT. It encodes CASSESIPSTDTQYF. This chain connects TRBV10-1 to TRBJ2-3; D gene ambiguous. The V gene's germline CDR1 is WNHNN and CDR2 SYGVQD (reference sequence). This CDR3 is 15 amino acids long. V lost 0 bases, J lost 0 bases, and 7 bases lay in between.

This clone was observed once. Germline is not matched at one junction end, which may reflect a read error. The chain uses TRBV15 and TRBJ1-6, with 7 bases identical to TRBD1. This CDR3 is built from 16 residues. Germline V CDR1 and CDR2: LNHNV, YYDKDF (reference sequence). The CDR3 nucleotides are TGTGCTACCAGCAGAGATCAATCAGGGGGTAATTCACCCCTCCACTTT. This encodes CATSRDQSGGNSPLHF.

The gene calls are TRBV11-3 and TRBJ2-5; tentative D call: TRBD1 (7 bases). Between the trimmed V and J ends, which lost 3 bases and 1 base, there was a span of 15 bases. Germline V gene sequence: CDR1 SGHNT, CDR2 YENEEA. The CDR3 runs to 16 residues. As DNA, the CDR3 is TGTGCCAGCAGCTTCGAGGGGGCGCGGGGCCAAGAGACCCAGTACTTC. Amino acid sequence: CASSFEGARGQETQYF. The whole variable domain, filled in from reference TRBV11-3 and TRBJ2-5, reads EAGVVQSPRYKIIEKKQPVAFWCNPISGHNTLYWYLQNLGQGPELLIRYENEEAVDDSQLPKDRFSAERLKGVDSTLKIQPAELGDSAVYLCASSFEGARGQETQYFGPGTRLLVL.

The chain is built from TRBV10-2 and TRBJ1-1, with a tentative D call TRBD1 (6 bases). CDR3 size: 14 residues. The germline CDR1 and CDR2 sequences are WSHSY and SAAADI. The germline V and J ends were trimmed by 4 bases and 4 bases, with 13 bases remaining between them. CDR3 DNA: TGCGCCAGCAGTGTTGGGGGAGGGGGCACTGAAGCTTTCTTT. Protein: CASSVGGGGTEAFF.

This clone was seen only a few times. The genes are TRBV11-3 and TRBJ1-2; D remains unclear. V shed 1 base and J shed 2 bases, with 8 bases lying between them. This CDR3 is built from 14 residues. The germline gives CDR1 SGHNT, CDR2 YENEEA. The CDR3 DNA sequence: TGTGCCAGCAGCTTAGGAGGCTCAAACTATGGCTACACCTTC. It codes for CASSLGGSNYGYTF. The full variable domain, its missing parts supplied by reference TRBV11-3 and TRBJ1-2, is EAGVVQSPRYKIIEKKQPVAFWCNPISGHNTLYWYLQNLGQGPELLIRYENEEAVDDSQLPKDRFSAERLKGVDSTLKIQPAELGDSAVYLCASSLGGSNYGYTFGSGTRLTVV.

V is TRBV29-1 and J is TRBJ2-7, with 8 positions matching TRBD1. The junction had 4 bases not matched to a gene; V was cut back by 6 bases and J by 0 bases. CDR3 length: 13 residues. Germline CDR1 reads SQVTM; CDR2 reads ANQGSEA. CDR3 residues: CSVWDRSSYEQYF. The DNA of the CDR3 is TGCAGCGTGTGGGACAGGAGCTCCTACGAGCAGTACTTC.

Here the CDR3 reads CASSVEVHSREQYF. The CDR3 DNA reads TGTGCCAGCAGCGTAGAGGTCCACAGCCGGGAGCAGTACTTC. V usage is TRBV9 and J usage is TRBJ2-7, with D uncertain. CDR1 is SGDLS, CDR2 YYNGEE, per germline. V was clipped by 0 bases and J by 7 bases, with 14 bases between them. The CDR3 loop spans 14 amino acids.

The chain has TRBV9 and TRBJ2-1; D might be TRBD1 (6 bases). The V gene lost 5 bases and the J gene lost 7 bases, with 22 bases spanning the gap. Germline assignment: CDR1 SGDLS and CDR2 YYNGEE. The CDR3 totals 16 residues. The CDR3 nucleotides read TGTGCCAGCAGTCGGATAAGGTCCCAGGGGAAAAATGAGCAGTTCTTC. It codes for CASSRIRSQGKNEQFF.

This clone was detected only a few times. The rearrangement uses TRBV14 and TRBJ1-3; no clear D. The CDR3 spans 15 residues. Germline V gene sequence: CDR1 SGHDN, CDR2 FVKESK. V gave up 0 bases and J gave up 7 bases, with 13 bases separating them. In DNA form, the CDR3 reads TGTGCCAGCAGCCAAGACGTGGCCCCTCGGAACACCATATATTTT. Translating it yields CASSQDVAPRNTIYF.

The chain recombines TRBV18 with TRBJ2-3; a weak D match, TRBD2 (5 bases). The CDR3 contains 15 residues. The germline V gene has CDR1 KGHSH and CDR2 LQKENI. V dropped 1 base and J dropped 1 base, with 9 bases sitting between them. CDR3 sequence reads: CASSPRISGTDTQYF. In DNA, the CDR3 is TGTGCCAGCTCACCACGGATTAGCGGCACAGATACGCAGTATTTT.

This clone turned up a few times. This chain connects TRBV11-3 to TRBJ1-2; 9 bases align to TRBD1. The CDR3 covers 15 residues. Germline trimming cut 5 bases from V and 8 bases from J; bases unmatched to any gene: 12. Germline loops: CDR1 SGHNT, CDR2 YENEEA. In DNA form, the CDR3 reads TGTGCCAGCAGCCCAAATTGGGGACAGGGAGGAGGCTACACCTTC. This translates into CASSPNWGQGGGYTF.

V is TRBV19 and J is TRBJ1-2, with 9 bases aligning to TRBD1. The CDR3 is made up of 14 amino acids. Germline loops: CDR1 LNHDA, CDR2 SQIVND (reference sequence). J gave up 4 bases and V 6 bases, and 6 bases lay outside the gene matches. Here the CDR3 reads CASSPRTGAYGYTF. The CDR3 DNA is TGTGCCAGTAGCCCCCGGACAGGGGCCTATGGCTACACCTTC.

This rearrangement joins TRBV29-1 to TRBJ1-1; no reliable D call. Per germline, CDR1 SQVTM and CDR2 ANQGSEA. V was cut by 4 bases and J by 1 base, with 7 bases left in between. The CDR3 consists of 12 residues. The CDR3 DNA is TGCAGCGTTGTGGTTCGGAACACTGAAGCTTTCTTT. Its protein is CSVVVRNTEAFF.

The chain combines TRBV18 with TRBJ1-1; D ambiguous. Germline values: CDR1 KGHSH, CDR2 LQKENI. V gave up 1 base and J gave up 2 bases, with 8 bases separating them. The CDR3 covers 14 residues. CDR3 in DNA: TGTGCCAGCTCACCACTCACATCAAACACTGAAGCTTTCTTT. It encodes CASSPLTSNTEAFF.

V and J are TRBV29-1 and TRBJ2-1; 7 bases are a match to TRBD1. Germline CDR1 SQVTM, CDR2 ANQGSEA. There are 14 residues in the CDR3. With 6 bases clipped from V and 4 bases from J, the junction kept 9 bases outside the gene matches. The CDR3 nucleotides are TGCAGCGTCAGCCGAGGGGGCGGATACAATGAGCAGTTCTTC. Amino acid sequence: CSVSRGGGYNEQFF.